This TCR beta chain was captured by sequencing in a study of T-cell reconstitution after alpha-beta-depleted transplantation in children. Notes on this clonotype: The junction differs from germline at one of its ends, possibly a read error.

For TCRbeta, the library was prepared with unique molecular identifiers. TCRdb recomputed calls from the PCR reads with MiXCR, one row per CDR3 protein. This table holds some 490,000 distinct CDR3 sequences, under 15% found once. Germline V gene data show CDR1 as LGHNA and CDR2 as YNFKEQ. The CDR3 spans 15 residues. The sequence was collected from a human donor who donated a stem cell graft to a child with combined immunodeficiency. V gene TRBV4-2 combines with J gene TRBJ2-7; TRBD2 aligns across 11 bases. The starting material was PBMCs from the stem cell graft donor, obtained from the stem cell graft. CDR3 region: CAISPGLAGPYEQYF. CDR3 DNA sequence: TGTGCCATCAGCCCCGGACTAGCGGGCCCCTACGAGCAGTACTTC.